The 17 T cell receptor beta chains below were found in one sample sequenced in a study of graft-versus-host responses after intestinal transplantation. No antigen has been identified for these receptors. Only in-frame clones appear in the TCRdb table, and some are missing; sequencing was by immunoSEQ multiplex PCR. Of roughly 96,000 clones listed, around 90% are singletons. The source material was unstimulated CD8+ T cells sorted from spleen or lymph node cells, sampled before intestinal transplant. These receptor sequences come from a human donor who received an intestinal transplant.

The rearrangement uses TRBV12-1 and TRBJ2-2; TRBD2 reflects the table's D call only, with no check against the DNA. TRBV12-1 is designated a pseudogene. The CDR3 has 13 amino acids. DNA of the CDR3: TGTGCCAGCAGCTCCTCGGTCCCCGGGGAGCTGTTTTTT. The encoded protein is CASSSSVPGELFF.

This chain joins TRBV7-9 and TRBJ1-4; no definite D call. Germline CDR1 reads SEHNR; CDR2 reads FQNEAQ (reference sequence). The V and J ends lost 5 bases and 7 bases respectively, with 14 bases between them. This CDR3 has 14 residues. For the CDR3, the DNA is TGTGCCAGCAGCACGGGGTCTTTTCGTGAAAAACTGTTTTTT. This gives the protein CASSTGSFREKLFF.

The rearrangement links TRBV7-6 to TRBJ2-1; 8 nucleotides line up with TRBD1. The CDR3 is made up of 16 amino acids. The V gene end was trimmed by 2 bases and the J gene end by 1 base; junction bases not matched to a gene: 4. The V gene's germline CDR1 is SGHVS and CDR2 FNYEAQ. The CDR3 DNA is TGTGCCAGCAGCTTATTGGGACAGGTATCCTACAATGAGCAGTTCTTC. Translating it yields CASSLLGQVSYNEQFF.

The chain combines TRBV10-2 with TRBJ2-1; D is ambiguous. The V gene's germline CDR1 is WSHSY and CDR2 SAAADI. The ends were cut back, 6 bases at V and 8 bases at J, with 14 bases in the middle. This CDR3 has 13 amino acids. The CDR3 DNA reads TGCGCCAGCAGGCTCAACCGGGTCTATGAGCAGTTCTTC. This translates into CASRLNRVYEQFF.

V and J are TRBV11-2 and TRBJ1-1, with 9 bases matching TRBD1. The V gene end was trimmed by 4 bases and the J gene end by 0 bases; junction bases not matched to a gene: 9. The CDR3 extends over 17 amino acids. Germline CDR1 SGHAT, CDR2 FQNNGV. CDR3 bases: TGTGCCAGCAGCTCACCATTCTACAGGGGGCTGAACACTGAAGCTTTCTTT. Translating it yields CASSSPFYRGLNTEAFF.

V usage is TRBV7-6 and J usage is TRBJ2-3, with 11 bases aligning to TRBD1. There are 15 residues in the CDR3. After removal of 1 base from V and 4 bases from J, the junction contained 1 base not matched to a gene. CDR1 is SGHVS, CDR2 FNYEAQ, per germline. The CDR3 sequence is CASSLGDRGSDTQYF. The CDR3 DNA reads as TGTGCCAGCAGCTTAGGGGACAGGGGGTCAGATACGCAGTATTTT.

The rearrangement joins TRBV6-5 to TRBJ2-2, with D possibly TRBD1 on 5 matching bases. V was trimmed by 5 bases and J by 7 bases, leaving 14 bases between them. Germline CDR1 and CDR2: MNHEY and SVGAGI. The CDR3 loop spans 14 amino acids. The CDR3 DNA reads as TGTGCCAGCAGTCCAGGCTCAGGGATCGGGGAGCTGTTTTTT. This gives the protein CASSPGSGIGELFF.

The V call is TRBV29-1, the J call TRBJ2-1, with D tentatively TRBD2 (6 bases). V dropped 2 bases and J dropped 4 bases, with 12 bases sitting between them. CDR3 length: 14 amino acids. The germline V gene encodes CDR1 SQVTM and CDR2 ANQGSEA. The chain's CDR3 is CSVEIADNYNEQFF. CDR3 in DNA: TGCAGCGTTGAAATAGCGGATAATTACAATGAGCAGTTCTTC.

The V gene is TRBV25-1, the J gene TRBJ1-4; D not certain. V lost 2 bases and J 8 bases, leaving 15 bases between the germline ends. Germline lookup yields CDR1 MGHDK and CDR2 SYGVNS. The CDR3 is 15 residues long. CDR3 DNA: TGTGCCAGCAGTGAAGGTGTAGCGAGGTGGGAAAAACTGTTTTTT. Translating gives CASSEGVARWEKLFF.

The chain combines TRBV19 with TRBJ2-7; 9 nucleotides align to TRBD2. The germline V gene has CDR1 LNHDA and CDR2 SQIVND (reference sequence). J gave up 4 bases and V 3 bases, and 7 bases lay outside the gene matches. This CDR3 has 15 residues. The CDR3 DNA sequence: TGTGCCAGTAGTATTAGACTAGCGGAATCTTACGAGCAGTACTTC. Amino acid sequence: CASSIRLAESYEQYF.

This chain connects TRBV11-2 to TRBJ1-6; TRBD1 is a possible D gene (6 bases). The V gene lost 0 bases and the J gene lost 9 bases, with 18 bases spanning the gap. Germline V gene sequence: CDR1 SGHAT, CDR2 FQNNGV. This CDR3 is built from 17 residues. The CDR3: CASSLDPPGDPFSPLHF. Here the CDR3 DNA reads TGTGCCAGCAGCTTAGACCCTCCAGGGGACCCCTTTTCACCCCTCCACTTT.

The chain is built from TRBV30 and TRBJ1-6; maybe TRBD1 (5 bases). Germline V lookup: CDR1 GTSNPN, CDR2 SVGIG (reference sequence). V was cut by 4 bases and J by 10 bases, with 17 bases left in between. The CDR3 contains 14 residues. CDR3 sequence: CAWTNPGGRSPLHF. The DNA of the CDR3 is TGTGCCTGGACCAACCCCGGGGGGAGGTCACCCCTCCACTTT. The variable domain in full, with the rest retrieved from reference TRBV30 and TRBJ1-6, is SQTIHQWPATLVQPVGSPLSLECTVEGTSNPNLYWYRQAAGRGLQLLFYSVGIGQISSEVPQNLSASRPQDRQFILSSKKLLLSDSGFYLCAWTNPGGRSPLHFGNGTRLTVT.

The chain employs TRBV2 and TRBJ1-1, with D maybe TRBD1 (5 bases). Between the trimmed V and J ends, which lost 8 bases and 2 bases, there was a span of 18 bases. The CDR3 contains 15 residues. Germline lookup yields CDR1 SNHLY and CDR2 FYNNEI. As DNA, the CDR3 is TGTGCCAGCTCGAAGGGGACTACATCAAACACTGAAGCTTTCTTT. This sequence encodes CASSKGTTSNTEAFF.

This clone was seen only a few times. The chain couples TRBV28 to TRBJ2-5; 10 positions match TRBD2. Germline V gene sequence: CDR1 MDHEN, CDR2 SYDVKM. This CDR3 is built from 17 residues. V shed 1 base and J 4 bases; nucleotides not matched to a gene: 9. The CDR3 region has the DNA TGTGCCAGCAGTTTATTGGCTAGCGGGGGAGCAGGAGAGACCCAGTACTTC. It yields the protein CASSLLASGGAGETQYF.

The rearrangement uses TRBV7-9 and TRBJ2-3; D not resolved. In germline, CDR1 is SEHNR, CDR2 FQNEAQ (reference sequence). Trimming cost V 4 bases and J 4 bases, with 9 bases left between them. This CDR3 contains 13 residues. The CDR3 coding sequence is TGTGCCAGCAGCTCCACTGAGGCAGATACGCAGTATTTT. It encodes CASSSTEADTQYF.

V and J are TRBV11-2 and TRBJ1-1, with D possibly TRBD1 on 5 matching bases. Trimming pared 1 base from V and 0 bases from J, leaving 15 bases between. The germline V gene encodes CDR1 SGHAT and CDR2 FQNNGV. This CDR3 comprises 17 residues. The DNA for the CDR3 is TGTGCCAGCAGCTTAGTGGCCTGGGCAGGGTTGAACACTGAAGCTTTCTTT. Residues: CASSLVAWAGLNTEAFF.

The chain links TRBV16 to TRBJ1-2; D unresolved. Trimming removed 0 bases from V and 0 bases from J, with 14 bases in between. The CDR3 is 17 amino acids. Looked up from germline, CDR1 is KGHSY and CDR2 is FQNENV. The CDR3 nucleotides read TGTGCCAGCAGCCAATCTGCGGGAGATTCTGCTAACTATGGCTACACCTTC. Translated, it gives CASSQSAGDSANYGYTF.